The rows below give T cell receptor beta chains drawn from one sample of a study of T cell responses to AZD1222 COVID-19 vaccine. TCRdb keeps only in-frame clones here, not all; method: immunoSEQ multiplex PCR. The sample lists 160,000 or so clones; 75% to 90% were seen once. Sequencing used peripheral blood, obtained 28 days after the second dose of the MenACWY control vaccine. Receptors were obtained from an adult who received the MenACWY meningococcal vaccine as a control. The CDR3 runs from the conserved cysteine through the conserved F or W. The D gene is left open where the match is weak. Clone sizes are given selectively: once, few, many, or a class where the clone is expanded.

V	J	size	D	DNA	CDR3
TRBV25-1	TRBJ1-2	once	-	TGTGCCAGCAGTGAATTAGGGTTCCGTGATATTGGCTACACCTTC	CASSELGFRDIGYTF
TRBV19	TRBJ1-6	-	-	TGTGCCAGTAGTATAGAGGTTCATAATTCACCCCTCCACTTT	CASSIEVHNSPLHF
TRBV4-1	TRBJ2-1	-	-	TGCGCCAGCAGCCAAGAGTGGGGCGATGAGCAGTTCTTC	CASSQEWGDEQFF
TRBV6-5	TRBJ2-2	-	-	TGTGCCAACTCAGGGGTGAGGACCGGGGAGCTGTTTTTT	CANSGVRTGELFF
TRBV6-5	TRBJ1-4	-	-	TGTGCCAGCACCAGGGCCGGGGGGCTGGAGGAAAAACTGTTTTTT	CASTRAGGLEEKLFF
TRBV7-2	TRBJ1-1	-	-	TGTGCCAGCAGCTTAGCCCGAGGGGGCACTGAAGCTTTCTTT	CASSLARGGTEAFF
TRBV7-9	TRBJ1-5	-	-	TGTGCCAGCAGCCCCCCGATAGACAAGGAGCCCCAGCATTTT	CASSPPIDKEPQHF
TRBV24-1	TRBJ1-2	-	-	TGTGCCACCAGTGGGTCTCCTACAGAGAACTATGGCTACACCTTC	CATSGSPTENYGYTF
TRBV11-2	TRBJ2-3	-	-	TGTGCCAGCAGCCCCGCCGATACGCAGTATTTT	CASSPADTQYF
TRBV27	TRBJ2-1	-	TRBD1	TGTGCCAGCACCATAGACAGGGACTCCTACAATGAGCAGTTCTTC	CASTIDRDSYNEQFF
TRBV30	TRBJ1-2	-	-	TGTGCCTGGAGTTGGGTCGCAATGGGGGGCTACACCTTC	CAWSWVAMGGYTF
TRBV12-3/TRBV12-4	TRBJ1-6	-	-	TGTGCCAGCAGTTTTTCTGAGTCACCCCTCCACTTT	CASSFSESPLHF
TRBV4-2	TRBJ2-5	-	-	TGTGCCAGCAGCCAAGTTTGGGTAAAGGAAGAGACCCAGTACTTC	CASSQVWVKEETQYF
TRBV28	TRBJ1-1	-	-	TGTGCCAGCAGTTCCGGATCGGAGGGGGACACTGAAGCTTTCTTT	CASSSGSEGDTEAFF
TRBV18	TRBJ1-4	-	TRBD1	TGTGCCAGCTCCCCGGGACAGGCCCACGAAAAACTGTTTTTT	CASSPGQAHEKLFF
TRBV24-1	TRBJ2-1	-	TRBD2	TGTGCCACCAGTGAGACTGAGCGGGATCCCCCGTTCTTC	CATSETERDPPFF
TRBV7-2	TRBJ1-5	-	-	TGTGCCAGCAGCTTAGTTGACCAGCCCCAGCATTTT	CASSLVDQPQHF